These 6 T cell receptor beta chains originate from one sample sequenced in a study of CD8 T cells in ankylosing spondylitis. TCRdb redid the calling of the 5' RACE reads with MiXCR, one entry per CDR3 protein. Among almost 250,000 distinct CDR3 sequences listed, under 35% were seen once. Specimen: blood, either unsorted or a sorted T cell fraction (not recorded which). Every receptor here comes from a male donor with ankylosing spondylitis or in good health (not recorded which).

This clonotype has just a few counts. V gene TRBV20-1 combines with J gene TRBJ1-3, with D maybe TRBD1 (5 bases). CDR3 length: 14 residues. Germline CDR1 and CDR2: DFQATT and SNEGSKA (reference sequence). Trimming shortened V by 0 bases and J by 4 bases, and 10 bases separated the two germline ends. The CDR3 bases are TGCAGTGCTAGAGATCTGGGGCCAGGAAACACCATATATTTT. Translated: CSARDLGPGNTIYF.

The chain has TRBV10-3 and TRBJ2-7; 9 nucleotides align to TRBD1. The CDR3 is 16 residues long. V lost 2 bases to trimming and J lost 5 bases; unmatched junction nucleotides: 10. Germline V gene lookup returns CDR1 ENHRY and CDR2 SYGVKD. DNA for the CDR3: TGTGCCATCAGTGAGCCAGCCGGGACAGGGTCCAACGAGCAGTACTTC. Its protein product is CAISEPAGTGSNEQYF.

The chain carries TRBV10-3 and TRBJ1-1, with D possibly matching TRBD1 (5 bases). The germline V and J ends were trimmed by 9 bases and 2 bases, with 13 bases remaining between them. Germline CDR1 ENHRY, CDR2 SYGVKD. This CDR3 has 13 residues. CDR3 nucleotides: TGTGCCATAGAACAGGCGAGAAACACTGAAGCTTTCTTT. Translated: CAIEQARNTEAFF.

This chain links TRBV15 with TRBJ1-2, with D possibly TRBD1 on 5 matching bases. V lost 5 bases to trimming and J lost 2 bases, with 15 bases between them. The CDR3 loop spans 15 amino acids. Looked up from germline, CDR1 is LNHNV and CDR2 is YYDKDF (reference sequence). The CDR3 sequence is CATSAGRDGNYGYTF. Here the CDR3 DNA reads TGTGCCACCAGCGCAGGTCGGGACGGCAACTATGGCTACACCTTC. Combining the CDR3 with reference TRBV15 and TRBJ1-2 gives the whole variable domain DAMVIQNPRYQVTQFGKPVTLSCSQTLNHNVMYWYQQKSSQAPKLLFHYYDKDFNNEADTPDNFQSRRPNTSFCFLDIRSPGLGDTAMYLCATSAGRDGNYGYTFGSGTRLTVV.

The genes are TRBV20-1 and TRBJ1-1; maybe TRBD1 (6 bases). CDR1 and CDR2 (germline): DFQATT, SNEGSKA (reference sequence). This CDR3 has 15 residues. The V end lost 1 base, the J end lost 1 base, and 13 bases lay between the germline ends. The CDR3 nucleotides are TGCAGTGCTAGAGGTACAGGGTCGCCGAACACTGAAGCTTTCTTT. Its protein product is CSARGTGSPNTEAFF.

This chain uses TRBV7-2 with TRBJ2-7; D uncertain. The germline V gene has CDR1 SGHTA and CDR2 FQGNSA. Trimming left V 6 bases short and J 4 bases short, with 10 bases between. The CDR3 loop spans 12 amino acids. CDR3 protein: CASSLRLYEQYF. CDR3 DNA: TGTGCCAGCAGTCTCCGGTTATACGAGCAGTACTTC.